This T cell receptor beta chain was found in a study of T cell responses to AZD1222 COVID-19 vaccine. Measured with immunoSEQ multiplex PCR; TCRdb has only the in-frame clones, and not every one. The profile shows tens of thousands of clones, about 72% of them singletons. CDR3 length equals 13 residues. V lost 4 bases to trimming and J lost 8 bases, with 14 bases between them. Germline CDR1 is GTSNPN and CDR2 is SVGIG (reference sequence). Sequenced here: peripheral blood, sampled on day 0 of AZD1222 vaccination. This TCR came from an adult in good health. This chain links TRBV30 with TRBJ1-4; maybe TRBD1 (5 bases). The CDR3 protein is CAWTLGTGEKLFF. CDR3 DNA: TGTGCCTGGACCCTCGGGACTGGGGAAAAACTGTTTTTT.